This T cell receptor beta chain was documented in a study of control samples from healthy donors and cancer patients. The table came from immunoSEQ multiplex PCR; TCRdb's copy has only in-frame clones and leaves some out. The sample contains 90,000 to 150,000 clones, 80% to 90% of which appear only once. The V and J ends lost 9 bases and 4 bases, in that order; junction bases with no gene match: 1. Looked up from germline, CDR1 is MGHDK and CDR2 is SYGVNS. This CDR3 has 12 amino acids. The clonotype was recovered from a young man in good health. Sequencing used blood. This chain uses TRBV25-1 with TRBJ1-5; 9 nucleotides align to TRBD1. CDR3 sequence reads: CASGTGNQPQHF. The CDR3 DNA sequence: TGTGCCAGTGGGACAGGGAATCAGCCCCAGCATTTT.